This T cell receptor beta chain was found in a study of cytomegalovirus exposure and HLA in healthy donors. Study results and limitations: Presence/absence analyses treated sequencing depth as roughly uniform across donors.

The PCR contained 60 Vbeta and 13 Jbeta primers. Sequenced by immunoSEQ multiplex PCR; TCRdb stores in-frame clones only, minus some. The table lists tens of thousands of clones. Comments on this clone: What it binds is not known.

Germline assignment: CDR1 MNHNS and CDR2 SASEGT. V was shortened by 4 bases and J by 5 bases, with 14 bases between the two germline ends. The CDR3 has 14 amino acids. The chain employs TRBV6-1 and TRBJ1-1; D gene uncertain. The source is a man aged 18-30 years in good health and CMV-seropositive. The specimen sequenced was PBMCs. The CDR3 protein is CASSVPGGRTEAFF. The CDR3 DNA follows: TGTGCCAGCAGTGTTCCGGGAGGAAGGACTGAAGCTTTCTTT.